This T cell receptor (beta chain) came from a study of T cell responses to AZD1222 COVID-19 vaccine. For the study at large: Samples with a second dose at about 4 or about 12 weeks were pooled together.

There are a few counts of this clone. Its antigen remains unknown. Study results and caveats: Nearly half of spike-specific TCRs reportedly target variant regions that are unmutated in the B.1.351 and B.1.1.7 variants. Scientists sampled the repertoires only once the peak T cell response had passed. The donor group comprised mostly white British people and more females; the analysis possibly underestimated clonal diversity.

Produced via immunoSEQ multiplex PCR; TCRdb's table is partial and in-frame only. The sample yields 140,000 to 150,000 clones, approximately 94% seen once. CDR3 length: 14 residues. Germline values: CDR1 KGHSH, CDR2 LQKENI. V lost 4 bases and J lost 9; bases outside the gene matches: 5. The sequencing used peripheral blood, collected on day 0 of AZD1222 vaccination. V gene TRBV18 combines with J gene TRBJ1-6; TRBD1 matches at 8 bases. This receptor was identified in an adult in good health. The CDR3 sequence is CASSQTGDSSPLHF. The DNA for the CDR3 is TGTGCCAGCTCACAGACAGGGGACAGTTCACCCCTCCACTTT.